The source of this T cell receptor beta chain is a study of glioma-infiltrating T cells. TCR alpha and beta CDR3 regions were amplified from RNA using iRepertoire nested multiplex PCR. For one-step reverse transcription and amplification, roughly 95-400 ng of tissue mRNA or PBMC total RNA was used. TCRdb redid the calling of the multiplex PCR reads with MiXCR, one entry per CDR3 protein. Of a few hundred thousand distinct CDR3 sequences listed, about 40% were seen once; the top ten hold about 12%. Regarding the study as a whole: Tissue-blood divergence was below expectation in non-neoplastic patients, above in gliomas. Patients with low tissue-blood divergence carried a signature set of shared blood CDR3 motifs. CDR3 overlap between tissue and blood was very small.

On this clonotype: Its target is unknown. Mismatch with germline at one junction end may stem from a read error.

The CDR3 runs to 16 residues. The germline CDR1 and CDR2 sequences are MNHNS and SASEGT. The V gene is TRBV6-1, the J gene TRBJ1-2; D is unresolved. The sequenced sample consisted of glioma tissue, nonneoplastic brain tissue, or PBMCs (not recorded which). This TCR was recovered from a human donor with low-grade glioma or glioblastoma, undergoing nonglioma brain surgery, or in good health (not recorded which). CDR3 DNA sequence: TGTGCCAGCAGTGAAGCCGGCTTCAGTACTAACTATTGCTACACCTTC. Amino acids: CASSEAGFSTNYCYTF.